The T cell receptor (beta chain) described here comes from a study of vaccination and CD4 T cells after COVID-19. Study-level results: A nonsignificant median increase from roughly 21 to 40 SARS-CoV-2-reactive clonotypes was observed.

Turning to this clonotype: Its antigen is unknown.

Treatment reported: roughly ten-day PBMC culture with coronavirus spike peptide pools or control peptides (ViraFEST assay). Sequence data for DNA of cultured CD4+ T cells were generated by the Oncomine TCR Beta short-read assay. TCRdb re-called the PCR reads with MiXCR, one entry per CDR3 protein. This table has some 8,400 distinct CDR3 sequences, about 32% appearing once. The germline V and J ends were trimmed by 2 bases and 1 base, with 9 bases remaining between them. Germline loops: CDR1 MDHEN, CDR2 SYDVKM. This CDR3 is built from 15 residues. The receptor comes from a human donor with COVID-19. This chain joins TRBV28 and TRBJ2-1; unclear D gene. Sample: cultured CD4+ T cells from blood. The CDR3, as DNA: TGTGCCAGCAGTTTAAGACTGCCTTCCTACAATGAGCAGTTCTTC. Amino acids: CASSLRLPSYNEQFF.